This TCR beta chain was sequenced for a study of cytomegalovirus exposure and HLA in healthy donors (dated by TCRdb to about 2017). Study-wide context: According to a later analysis, the roughly 130 validation repertoires were produced on the same platform as the approximately 690 repertoires of the first cohort. The aim of the study was to test whether cataloging public T cell receptors could identify signatures of past pathogen exposure. Besides the first cohort of more than 650 subjects, a separate validation cohort made up of 90 to 150 different subjects was used. To predict cytomegalovirus infection status, the study brought together high-throughput TCR immunosequencing, statistical association of individual TCRs with disease status, and machine learning.

Compared with germline, V lacks 5 bases and J lacks 1 base; bases without a gene match: 18. From the cysteine up to the phenylalanine, the CDR3 has a length of 19 residues. The sequence is cut down to CDR3 DNA, 57 bases in frame from base 1. Reading the germline V gene gives CDR1 SGHTA and CDR2 FQGNSA. Receptors were amplified or captured by the immunoSEQ multiplex PCR assay. Turning to the authors' computational methods: A statistical classification framework was built to diagnose cytomegalovirus status from the catalog of TCR beta chain sequences. TCRdb took over this immuneACCESS table, retaining in-frame rearrangements with V and J assigned. Such tables are incomplete; in checked studies, under half of the missing clones stem from an unresolved V gene, and the remainder is unexplained. From that table come the V and J calls and clone size; the DNA was used to work out D and trimming. In all, the sample holds more than 85,000 clones, and roughly 90% of those were seen once. The ten largest clonotypes hold about 1.5% of the sample.

Separate from the roughly 700-subject first cohort, the validation cohort of about 120 subjects was the group to which the donors belonged. Results the study describes overall, beyond this receptor: In vitro tests confirmed that a few of the cytomegalovirus-associated TCR beta chains recognize cytomegalovirus antigens. In the study, around 150 TCR beta chains were listed as associated with cytomegalovirus. Across donors, most TCR sequences were observed very rarely, whereas some public TCRs were present in many individuals. A later analysis lacked HLA typing for the validation cohort, so it scored co-occurrence in that cohort across all 110 or so repertoires. The authors suggested that the approach could potentially be extended to other disease states and immunological phenotypes. Cytomegalovirus status was reported to be diagnosed by the classifier with high specificity and sensitivity in both the original and validation cohorts. A later analysis found that TCRs clustered in the first cohort also tended to co-occur in the approximately 120 validation repertoires, with 90% to 95% of cluster scores above 0.

As concerns this clone: Its antigen target is currently unknown. No base quality values were provided; no much bigger clone lies one nucleotide off.

This TCR came from a woman in her 30s in good health and CMV-seropositive. The specimen sequenced was PBMCs. The chain is assembled from TRBV7-2 and TRBJ2-5, and 8 junctional nucleotides match TRBD2. The CDR3 region has the sequence CASSHRSQRGRPIQETQYF. The DNA sequence is as follows: TGTGCCAGCAGCCATCGGTCGCAGCGGGGGCGACCAATCCAAGAGACCCAGTACTTC.